This T cell receptor beta chain was profiled in a study of T-cell memory formation after mild COVID-19. In this sample, this clonotype turned up many times. Unmatched junction bases numbered 14, after V lost 0 bases and J lost 5 bases. The length of the CDR3 is 20 residues. Germline CDR1 and CDR2: LNHNV and YYDKDF (reference sequence). From the 5' RACE reads, TCRdb called clonotypes with MiXCR, one entry per CDR3 protein. The sample has some 200,000 distinct CDR3 sequences; around 9.5% are singletons. The sample comprised PBMCs or a T cell subset sorted from them (not recorded which). V and J are TRBV15 and TRBJ2-2, with TRBD2 matching over 11 bases. The clonotype comes from a man younger than 30 who had mild COVID-19 (a few samples of this study predate the infection). Cell type and time point are not known. The CDR3 DNA reads as TGTGCCACCAGCAGAGATGTAGAGGTGTTGGCTAGCGGGGGGACCGGGGAGCTGTTTTTT. It specifies CATSRDVEVLASGGTGELFF.